This T cell receptor (beta chain) was identified in a study of Graves' ophthalmopathy and Graves' hyperthyroidism. Study-level information: Hyperthyroidism was considered stable when no ophthalmopathy appeared within 18 months of follow-up. Whole-study findings and limits: Ophthalmopathy progression cases were predicted by the model with roughly 68% sensitivity and approximately 76% specificity.

This clonotype appeared many times. Its antigen is undetermined. The authors amplified TCR beta CDR3 regions from RNA transcripts. In the first round, RT-PCR was carried out with HTBI primers, and a multiplex PCR formed the second round. TCRdb reprocessed the multiplex PCR reads via MiXCR and lists one record per CDR3 protein. This sample yields around 1,200,000 distinct CDR3 sequences, of which about two fifths are seen a single time; more than 9.5% belongs to the top ten. V shed 8 bases and J 7 bases; nucleotides not matched to a gene: 8. The CDR3 extends over 14 amino acids. CDR1 is LNHDA and CDR2 is SQIVND in the germline V gene (reference sequence). Lactation, pregnancy, uncontrolled infections and other autoimmune diseases were all grounds for excluding patients.

The sequenced sample consisted of peripheral blood or thyroid tissue (not recorded which). The clonotype comes from an adult man with Graves' hyperthyroidism. The chain recombines TRBV19 with TRBJ1-6; 7 bases align to TRBD1. CDR3 region: CASRTGLSNSPLHF. The CDR3 DNA is TGTGCCAGTCGGACAGGCTTGAGCAATTCACCCCTCCACTTT.